The sequence of this T cell receptor (beta chain) was determined in a study of blood T cell repertoires in COVID-19. Whole-study context: COVID-19 samples, acute and convalescent, were from the United States, Italy and Spain. PBMCs, B-cell-depleted T cells, or T cells provided the cDNA or gDNA that made up the material.

Profiling relied on immunoSEQ multiplex PCR, and the TCRdb table lists in-frame clones only, not all of them. The sample includes some 120,000 clones, over 65% of them seen just once. Trimming removed 4 bases from V and 9 bases from J, with 10 bases in between. Germline loops: CDR1 MGHRA, CDR2 YSYEKL. The CDR3 has 12 amino acids. The sample taken for sequencing was peripheral blood. The sequence was obtained from a man aged 30 to 45 with acute or convalescent COVID-19. The chain recombines TRBV4-1 with TRBJ2-1; D unclear. The CDR3 protein is CASSPRGFEQFF. The CDR3 DNA reads as TGCGCCAGCAGCCCAAGAGGTTTTGAGCAGTTCTTC.